This TCR beta chain appears in the sequencing data of a study of T cells in Graves' hyperthyroidism and ophthalmopathy. Study-level findings and limits: Expanded thyroid clonotypes (above 0.001) were mostly also found in blood.

V dropped 5 bases and J dropped 0; count of bases not matched to a gene: 19. The germline V gene encodes CDR1 SGHRS and CDR2 YFSETQ. CDR3 size: 21 residues. Worth noting for this clonotype: Its antigen is not identified.

Authors of the study amplified TCR beta CDR3 regions from RNA transcripts. TCR CDR3 underwent first-round RT-PCR with the HTBI primer set. TCRdb ran MiXCR on the multiplex PCR reads and lists one entry per CDR3 protein. The repertoire holds under 400,000 distinct CDR3 sequences, with roughly 15% as singletons. Material for sequencing was blood. This clonotype was obtained from a man aged 30 to 45 with Graves' hyperthyroidism. V gene TRBV5-1 combines with J gene TRBJ2-3, with 12 bases fitting TRBD2. The CDR3 region has the DNA TGCGCCAGCAGTTTTGCGGCGACTAGCGGGAGTTCGGGTTATAGCACAGATACGCAGTATTTT. Translated: CASSFAATSGSSGYSTDTQYF. Full variable domain (remainder filled in from reference TRBV5-1 and TRBJ2-3): KAGVTQTPRYLIKTRGQQVTLSCSPISGHRSVSWYQQTPGQGLQFLFEYFSETQRNKGNFPGRFSGRQFSNSRSEMNVSTLELGDSALYLCASSFAATSGSSGYSTDTQYFGPGTRLTVL.